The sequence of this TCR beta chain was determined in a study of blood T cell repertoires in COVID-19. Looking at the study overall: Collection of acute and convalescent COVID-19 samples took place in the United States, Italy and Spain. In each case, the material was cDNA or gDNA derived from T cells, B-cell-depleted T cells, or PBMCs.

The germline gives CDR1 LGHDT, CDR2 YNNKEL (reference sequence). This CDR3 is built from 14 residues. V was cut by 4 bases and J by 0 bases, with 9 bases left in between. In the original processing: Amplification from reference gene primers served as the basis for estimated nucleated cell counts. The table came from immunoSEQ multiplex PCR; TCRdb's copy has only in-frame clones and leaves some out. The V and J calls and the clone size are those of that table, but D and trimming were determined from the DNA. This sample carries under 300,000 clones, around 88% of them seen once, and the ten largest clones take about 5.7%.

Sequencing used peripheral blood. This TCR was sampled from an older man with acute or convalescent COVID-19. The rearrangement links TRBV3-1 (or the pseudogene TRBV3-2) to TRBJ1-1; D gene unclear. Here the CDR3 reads CASSPYSVNTEAFF. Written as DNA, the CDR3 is TGTGCCAGCAGCCCATACTCGGTGAACACTGAAGCTTTCTTT.